A single T cell receptor beta chain is shown here with its context. The source of the sample is a study of shared clonotypes between healthy human individuals. Germline values: CDR1 SEHNR, CDR2 FQNEAQ (reference sequence). The V and J ends lost 5 bases and 5 bases respectively, with 18 bases between them. The CDR3 length is 15 residues. Naivety among CD8 cells was defined by CD45RO negativity and positive CCR7 selection, thereby excluding terminally differentiated effector memory CD45RA+ cells. Replicate PCRs for sorted subsets used 200 ng DNA; this equaled about 30,000 T cell genomes. In the original workflow: ImmunoSEQ junction-only sequences lacked quality scores, so their filtering differed. Libraries were prepared by immunoSEQ multiplex PCR; TCRdb keeps only in-frame clonotypes and omits some of them. For V, J and clone size, that table is used; D and trimming come from the DNA. This sample has roughly 2.1 million clones, with 85% to 95% found just once.

The chain links TRBV7-9 to TRBJ2-5; D possibly uses TRBD1 or TRBD2 (5 bases each). The TCR was taken from a man aged 18 to 35 in good health. Some clones in this sample may be carry-over from other donors' samples. Sequencing was done on a sample of naive CD8+ T cells from PBMCs. The DNA for the CDR3 is TGTGCCAGCAGCCTGATTAATCGGGGCGGGGAGACCCAGTACTTC. It encodes CASSLINRGGETQYF.